Below, 27 T cell receptor beta chains from the same sample are listed, as sequenced in a study of beta chain features in type 1 diabetes. Broader study findings: People with Type 1 diabetes carried modestly yet significantly shorter TCRB CDR3s in all four CD4+ subsets.

These TCRs' antigens remain unknown. Every bit of the isolated RNA underwent reverse transcription, so sequencing read expressed TCRB transcripts. Sequencing was performed with immunoSEQ multiplex PCR; in TCRdb, only in-frame clones are kept and a portion is missing. The repertoire holds about 260,000 clones, around 21% seen once, with more than 0.025% in the top ten. The specimen was naive CD4+ T cells from blood. The receptors here all came from a woman aged 40 to 55 with type 1 diabetes.

The rearrangement uses TRBV30 and TRBJ2-5; a possible D gene is TRBD1 (5 bases). The germline V gene encodes CDR1 GTSNPN and CDR2 SVGIG (reference sequence). The CDR3 loop spans 12 amino acids. V dropped 8 bases and J dropped 5 bases, with 15 bases sitting between them. Here the CDR3 reads CAQGGLWETQYF. The CDR3 bases are TGTGCCCAGGGCGGTTTGTGGGAGACCCAGTACTTC.

This chain connects TRBV28 to TRBJ1-5; TRBD1 matches 8 bases. Germline CDR1 and CDR2: MDHEN and SYDVKM. After removal of 5 bases from V and 5 bases from J, the junction contained 5 bases not matched to a gene. This CDR3 spans 14 amino acids. The CDR3 reads CASSADREHQPQHF. The CDR3 coding sequence is TGTGCCAGCAGTGCGGACAGGGAGCATCAGCCCCAGCATTTT.

Only a few counts were recorded for this clone. The gene calls are TRBV5-1 and TRBJ2-3; 7 bases map to TRBD1. This CDR3 has 15 residues. Germline lookup yields CDR1 SGHRS and CDR2 YFSETQ. With V trimmed by 4 bases and J by 2 bases, 7 bases remained unmatched. In nucleotides, the CDR3 is TGCGCCAGCAGCCACACAGGGGATGTCACAGATACGCAGTATTTT. This encodes CASSHTGDVTDTQYF. Looking up the rest from reference TRBV5-1 and TRBJ2-3 gives the full variable domain: KAGVTQTPRYLIKTRGQQVTLSCSPISGHRSVSWYQQTPGQGLQFLFEYFSETQRNKGNFPGRFSGRQFSNSRSEMNVSTLELGDSALYLCASSHTGDVTDTQYFGPGTRLTVL.

There are a few counts of this clone. The J gene is TRBJ1-2, the V gene TRBV25-1; 8 nucleotides match TRBD1. The V gene's germline CDR1 is MGHDK and CDR2 SYGVNS. Unmatched junction bases numbered 5, after V lost 3 bases and J lost 8 bases. This CDR3 contains 13 residues. CDR3 protein: CASSDPGGWGYTF. The DNA of the CDR3 is TGTGCCAGCAGTGACCCAGGGGGCTGGGGCTACACCTTC.

The V and J genes are TRBV25-1 and TRBJ2-7; a possible D gene is TRBD1 (6 bases). This CDR3 region has 15 residues. Looked up from germline, CDR1 is MGHDK and CDR2 is SYGVNS. V was cut by 0 bases and J by 7 bases, with 16 bases left in between. In DNA, the CDR3 is TGTGCCAGCAGTGAATACAAGGCCAGGGGCGAAGAGCAGTACTTC. Amino acid sequence: CASSEYKARGEEQYF.

This clone was recorded a few times. The CDR3 region has the DNA TGTGCCAGCAGTTTCATGAACACTGAAGCTTTCTTT. Its translation is CASSFMNTEAFF. The gene calls are TRBV28 and TRBJ1-1; D is unclear. Trimming shortened V by 3 bases and J by 0 bases, and 2 bases separated the two germline ends. Per germline, CDR1 MDHEN and CDR2 SYDVKM. The CDR3 loop spans 12 amino acids.

This clone was detected only a few times. The chain carries TRBV29-1 and TRBJ2-3, with D maybe TRBD2 (6 bases). CDR1 is SQVTM and CDR2 is ANQGSEA in the germline V gene. Trimming took 6 bases from V and 5 from J, leaving 15 bases between them. The CDR3 is 13 residues long. CDR3 sequence reads: CSVAAGLQDTQYF. The CDR3 bases are TGCAGCGTCGCGGCGGGACTGCAAGATACGCAGTATTTT.

CDR3 bases: TGTGCCAGCAGCCGAAGCGGAGATACGCAGTATTTT. Translating gives CASSRSGDTQYF. This chain uses TRBV4-2 with TRBJ2-3; the D gene is possibly TRBD2 (5 bases). CDR1 is LGHNA and CDR2 is YNFKEQ in the germline V gene. Trimming removed 4 bases from V and 5 bases from J, with 7 bases in between. The CDR3 sequence is 12 residues long.

V usage is TRBV29-1 and J usage is TRBJ2-7, with D possibly being TRBD2 (5 bases). The CDR3 length is 14 residues. V lost 1 base, J lost 0 bases, and 10 bases lay in between. Germline V lookup: CDR1 SQVTM, CDR2 ANQGSEA. CDR3 sequence reads: CSVEVRENSYEQYF. CDR3 coding DNA: TGCAGCGTTGAAGTTAGGGAGAACTCCTACGAGCAGTACTTC.

J is TRBJ2-3 and V is TRBV9; a possible D gene is TRBD2 (6 bases). This CDR3 comprises 16 residues. Trimming left V 1 base short and J 4 bases short, with 16 bases between. Germline lookup yields CDR1 SGDLS and CDR2 YYNGEE. DNA of the CDR3: TGTGCCAGCAGCGTAATCGGGGGAGGATTCCCAGATACGCAGTATTTT. Protein: CASSVIGGGFPDTQYF.

This clone turned up a few times. The rearrangement joins TRBV1 to TRBJ2-3; whether TRBD2, the table's D call, matches the DNA was not checked. TRBV1 represents a pseudogene. The CDR3 totals 18 residues. The CDR3 reads CTSSQDRLVYWEPDTQYF. CDR3 nucleotide sequence: TGCACCAGCAGCCAAGATCGACTAGTATATTGGGAGCCAGATACGCAGTATTTT.

This clone was counted between two and nine times. The genes are TRBV2 and TRBJ2-1; D may be TRBD1 (6 bases). This CDR3 contains 13 residues. V dropped 8 bases and J dropped 10 bases, with 18 bases sitting between them. Germline values: CDR1 SNHLY, CDR2 FYNNEI. CDR3 bases: TGTGCCAGCTTGTTAGAGACAGGTTGGGAGCAGTTCTTC. Residues: CASLLETGWEQFF.

The chain combines TRBV30 with TRBJ2-1; 10 nucleotides align to TRBD2. Per the germline V gene, CDR1 is GTSNPN and CDR2 is SVGIG (reference sequence). The length of the CDR3 is 15 residues. V shed 2 bases, J shed 4 bases, and the junction held 5 bases outside the gene matches. The CDR3 bases are TGTGCCTGGAGTCCTAGCGGGAGTTTTTACAATGAGCAGTTCTTC. Protein sequence: CAWSPSGSFYNEQFF.

The chain couples TRBV7-2 to TRBJ1-2; maybe TRBD1 (6 bases). Trimming removed 5 bases at V and 7 bases at J, with 14 bases between. Germline V gives CDR1 SGHTA, CDR2 FQGNSA. The CDR3 covers 13 residues. CDR3 in amino acids: CASSPQQGSGYTF. In nucleotides, the CDR3 is TGTGCCAGCAGCCCTCAACAGGGATCTGGCTACACCTTC. The whole variable domain, remainder taken from reference TRBV7-2 and TRBJ1-2, is GAGVSQSPSNKVTEKGKDVELRCDPISGHTALYWYRQSLGQGLEFLIYFQGNSAPDKSGLPSDRFSAERTGGSVSTLTIQRTQQEDSAVYLCASSPQQGSGYTFGSGTRLTVV.

The chain recombines TRBV19 with TRBJ1-1; D is undetermined. The CDR3 has 13 residues. Germline loops: CDR1 LNHDA, CDR2 SQIVND (reference sequence). The V gene lost 1 base and the J gene lost 6 bases, with 9 bases spanning the gap. CDR3 nucleotides: TGTGCCAGTAGTATAGCAACGGTTTCTGAAGCTTTCTTT. Protein product: CASSIATVSEAFF.

The chain links TRBV28 to TRBJ1-2; D ambiguous. CDR1 and CDR2 (germline): MDHEN, SYDVKM. CDR3 size: 14 residues. The V end was cut by 2 bases, the J end by 4 bases, with 11 bases between. DNA for the CDR3: TGTGCCAGCAGTTTACCAGGAGGACGCTATGGCTACACCTTC. It yields the protein CASSLPGGRYGYTF.

The rearrangement joins TRBV7-9 to TRBJ1-1; D uncertain. Germline CDR1 SEHNR, CDR2 FQNEAQ (reference sequence). The CDR3 runs 12 residues. V was pared by 7 bases and J by 3 bases, with 9 bases between. The CDR3 DNA is TGTGCCAGCACCGCTCAGTACACTGAAGCTTTCTTT. This codes for CASTAQYTEAFF. The full variable domain, its missing parts supplied by reference TRBV7-9 and TRBJ1-1, is DTGVSQNPRHKITKRGQNVTFRCDPISEHNRLYWYRQTLGQGPEFLTYFQNEAQLEKSRLLSDRFSAERPKGSFSTLEIQRTEQGDSAMYLCASTAQYTEAFFGQGTRLTVV.

This clone was seen a handful of times. The CDR3 DNA sequence: TGTGCCAGCTCACCTTTAGCGGTTAGCTCCTACAATGAGCAGTTCTTC. Translated: CASSPLAVSSYNEQFF. The V gene is TRBV18, the J gene TRBJ2-1; TRBD2 is a possible D gene (6 bases). V was pared by 3 bases and J by 0 bases, with 12 bases between. Germline CDR1 KGHSH, CDR2 LQKENI. This CDR3 is 16 amino acids long.

The J gene is TRBJ2-7, the V gene TRBV25-1; 8 bases are shared with TRBD1. The CDR3 consists of 14 residues. V dropped 0 bases and J dropped 6; count of bases not matched to a gene: 4. CDR1 is MGHDK and CDR2 is SYGVNS in the germline V gene. CDR3 DNA sequence: TGTGCCAGCAGTGAATACAGGACAGGGTCCGAGCAGTACTTC. It translates to CASSEYRTGSEQYF.

This chain links TRBV5-1 with TRBJ1-2; unclear D gene. The V end lost 2 bases, the J end lost 8 bases, and 13 bases lay between the germline ends. The CDR3 has 13 amino acids. Germline CDR1 SGHRS, CDR2 YFSETQ. Here the CDR3 DNA reads TGCGCCAGCAGCTTAGGGAGGGAGGAAGGCTACACCTTC. It encodes CASSLGREEGYTF.

On this clone itself: Other DNA sequences in this sample translate to the same CDR3. The chain uses TRBV5-1 and TRBJ1-5; D gene unclear. Trimming shortened V by 0 bases and J by 2 bases, and 3 bases separated the two germline ends. Germline values: CDR1 SGHRS, CDR2 YFSETQ. This CDR3 is 13 amino acids long. CDR3 DNA: TGCGCCAGCAGCTTGGCCGGCAATCAGCCCCAGCATTTT. Its translation is CASSLAGNQPQHF. Full variable domain (missing parts from reference TRBV5-1 and TRBJ1-5): KAGVTQTPRYLIKTRGQQVTLSCSPISGHRSVSWYQQTPGQGLQFLFEYFSETQRNKGNFPGRFSGRQFSNSRSEMNVSTLELGDSALYLCASSLAGNQPQHFGDGTRLSIL.

The chain carries TRBV28 and TRBJ1-1; D unclear. V was pared by 3 bases and J by 1 base, with 9 bases between. This CDR3 has 14 residues. Germline V gene sequence: CDR1 MDHEN, CDR2 SYDVKM. The CDR3 DNA is TGTGCCAGCAGTTTTCCACACAGGAACACTGAAGCTTTCTTT. It translates to CASSFPHRNTEAFF.

This chain uses TRBV5-1 with TRBJ2-3; 9 bases map to TRBD1. Trimming removed 3 bases from V and 0 bases from J; junction bases left unmatched: 5. The CDR3 runs 16 residues. The germline CDR1 and CDR2 sequences are SGHRS and YFSETQ. CDR3 DNA: TGCGCCAGCAGCTCGAGGACAGGGGAGAGCACAGATACGCAGTATTTT. Its protein product is CASSSRTGESTDTQYF. The full variable domain, completed using reference TRBV5-1 and TRBJ2-3, is KAGVTQTPRYLIKTRGQQVTLSCSPISGHRSVSWYQQTPGQGLQFLFEYFSETQRNKGNFPGRFSGRQFSNSRSEMNVSTLELGDSALYLCASSSRTGESTDTQYFGPGTRLTVL.

This clone was recorded a few times. The J gene is TRBJ1-1, the V gene TRBV5-1; 9 nucleotides agree with TRBD1. With 0 bases clipped from V and 5 bases from J, the junction kept 5 bases outside the gene matches. The CDR3 covers 15 residues. Germline V lookup: CDR1 SGHRS, CDR2 YFSETQ. The CDR3 sequence is CASSLGGQGLTEAFF. The CDR3 region has the DNA TGCGCCAGCAGCTTGGGCGGACAGGGGCTGACTGAAGCTTTCTTT.

The chain employs TRBV7-2 and TRBJ1-1, with D hard to call. Germline V lookup: CDR1 SGHTA, CDR2 FQGNSA. The CDR3 has 15 residues. Trimming removed 2 bases at V and 1 base at J, with 11 bases between. CDR3 sequence (DNA): TGTGCCAGCAGCTTATTCTCACACCCGAACACTGAAGCTTTCTTT. It specifies CASSLFSHPNTEAFF.

The chain recombines TRBV29-1 with TRBJ2-1, with D perhaps TRBD2 (6 bases). The CDR3 is 14 amino acids. The V end was cut by 7 bases, the J end by 9 bases, with 22 bases between. The germline CDR1 and CDR2 sequences are SQVTM and ANQGSEA. CDR3 region: CSGRIGGNGGEQFF. CDR3 coding DNA: TGCAGCGGACGGATCGGAGGGAACGGGGGTGAGCAGTTCTTC.

The chain's CDR3 is CASSEASTDGYTF. The CDR3 coding sequence is TGTGCCAGCAGTGAGGCTTCCACAGATGGCTACACCTTC. The rearrangement joins TRBV2 to TRBJ1-2; D ambiguous. The CDR3 sequence is 13 residues long. Trimming removed 3 bases from V and 6 bases from J, with 11 bases in between. The V gene's germline CDR1 is SNHLY and CDR2 FYNNEI.